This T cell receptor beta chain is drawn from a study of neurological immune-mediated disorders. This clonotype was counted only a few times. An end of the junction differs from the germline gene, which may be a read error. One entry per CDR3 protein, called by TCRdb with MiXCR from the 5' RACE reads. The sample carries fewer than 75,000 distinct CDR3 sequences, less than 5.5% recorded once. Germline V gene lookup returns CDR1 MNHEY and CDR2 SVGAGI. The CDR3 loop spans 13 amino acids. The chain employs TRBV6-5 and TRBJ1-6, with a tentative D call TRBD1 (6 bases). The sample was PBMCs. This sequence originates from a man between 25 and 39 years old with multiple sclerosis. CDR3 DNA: TGTGCCAGCAACAGGGTGTTGGGGTCACCCCTCAACTTT. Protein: CASNRVLGSPLNF.